Listed here is a single T cell receptor beta chain. Antigen specificity is unknown. CDR3 length: 16 amino acids. CDR1 and CDR2 from the germline V gene are MDHEN and SYDVKM. V shed 4 bases and J shed 4 bases, with 19 bases lying between them. Treatment meaning: 19 received Ad26.COV2.S at low or high dose, single or two shots; about 5 received placebo; per-sample allocation not given. All samples were drawn on day 63, counting from the first vaccine or placebo injection. This vaccine is an Ad26 vector that expresses the Wuhan-strain SARS-CoV-2 spike. The data are from a study of Ad26.COV2.S vaccination and SARS-CoV-2 variants. Study overall: Ad26.COV2.S was injected intramuscularly once or twice, 56 days apart.

Study-level findings and limits: Total responses of T cells may have been underestimated by the analyses of TCR breadth and depth.

Generated by immunoSEQ multiplex PCR, the TCRdb table keeps only in-frame clones and is missing some. The table lists about 400,000 clones, 75% to 90% of them singletons. The clonotype comes from a person between 18 and 65 years old who received the Ad26.COV2.S COVID-19 vaccine or a placebo. The sample in question was peripheral blood, obtained in a trial of Ad26.COV2.S vaccine versus placebo. This sequence joins TRBV28 and TRBJ2-5, with a possible D match to TRBD1 (5 bases). CDR3 sequence: CASSSPLQGHGETQYF. Here the CDR3 DNA reads TGTGCCAGCAGTTCCCCCCTCCAGGGTCACGGAGAGACCCAGTACTTC.